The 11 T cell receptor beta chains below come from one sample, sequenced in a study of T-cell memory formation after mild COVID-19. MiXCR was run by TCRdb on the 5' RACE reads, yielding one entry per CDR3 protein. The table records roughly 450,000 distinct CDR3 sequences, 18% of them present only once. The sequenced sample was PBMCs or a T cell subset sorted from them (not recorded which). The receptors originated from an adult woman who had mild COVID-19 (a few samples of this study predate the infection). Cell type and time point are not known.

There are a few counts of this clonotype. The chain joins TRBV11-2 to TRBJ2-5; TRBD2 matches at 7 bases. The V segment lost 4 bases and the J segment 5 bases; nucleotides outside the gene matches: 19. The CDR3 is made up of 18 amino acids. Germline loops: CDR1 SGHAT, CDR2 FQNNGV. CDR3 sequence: CASSSYGLAVLSGETQYF. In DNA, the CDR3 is TGTGCCAGCAGCTCATATGGGCTAGCGGTCCTATCCGGGGAGACCCAGTACTTC.

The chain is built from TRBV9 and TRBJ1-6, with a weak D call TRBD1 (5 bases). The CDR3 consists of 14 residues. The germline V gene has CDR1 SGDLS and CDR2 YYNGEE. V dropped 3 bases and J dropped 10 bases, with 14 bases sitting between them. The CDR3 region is CASSGAGSISPLHF. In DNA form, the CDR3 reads TGTGCCAGCAGCGGGGCAGGGTCCATCTCACCCCTCCACTTT.

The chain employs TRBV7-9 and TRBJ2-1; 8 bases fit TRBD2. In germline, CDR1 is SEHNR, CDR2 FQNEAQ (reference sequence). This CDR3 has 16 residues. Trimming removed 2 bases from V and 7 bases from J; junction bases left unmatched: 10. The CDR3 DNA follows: TGTGCCAGCAGCTTACTCCGGGAGGGCCTAGGTAATGAGCAGTTCTTC. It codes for CASSLLREGLGNEQFF.

The CDR3 sequence is CSARVFLAGGSSYNEQFF. DNA for the CDR3: TGCAGTGCTAGAGTTTTCCTAGCGGGGGGGAGCTCCTACAATGAGCAGTTCTTC. The J gene is TRBJ2-1, the V gene TRBV20-1; 12 bases fit TRBD2. J lost 0 bases, V lost 1 base, and 7 bases had no gene match. Germline CDR1 and CDR2: DFQATT and SNEGSKA (reference sequence). The CDR3 length is 18 residues.

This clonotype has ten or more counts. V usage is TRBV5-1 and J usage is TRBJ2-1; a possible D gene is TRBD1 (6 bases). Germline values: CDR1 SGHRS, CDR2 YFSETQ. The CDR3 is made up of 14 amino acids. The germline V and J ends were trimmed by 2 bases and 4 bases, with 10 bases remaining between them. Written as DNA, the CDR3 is TGCGCCAGCAGCTTAGGACAGCGTTACAATGAGCAGTTCTTC. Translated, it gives CASSLGQRYNEQFF.

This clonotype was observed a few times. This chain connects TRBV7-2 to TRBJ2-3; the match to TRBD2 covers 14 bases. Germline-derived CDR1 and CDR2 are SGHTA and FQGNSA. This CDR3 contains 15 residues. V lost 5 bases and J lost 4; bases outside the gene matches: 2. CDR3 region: CASSVGLAGADTQYF. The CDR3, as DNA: TGTGCCAGCAGCGTGGGACTAGCGGGAGCAGATACGCAGTATTTT.

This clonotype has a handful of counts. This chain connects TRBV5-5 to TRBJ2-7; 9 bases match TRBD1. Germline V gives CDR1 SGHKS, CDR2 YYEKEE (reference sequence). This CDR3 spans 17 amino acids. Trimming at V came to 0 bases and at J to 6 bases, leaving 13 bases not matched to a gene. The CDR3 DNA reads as TGTGCCAGCAGCTTGGTTATTTCCGGGACAGGGAGAGTCGAGCAGTACTTC. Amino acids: CASSLVISGTGRVEQYF. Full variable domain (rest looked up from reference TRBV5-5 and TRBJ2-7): DAGVTQSPTHLIKTRGQQVTLRCSPISGHKSVSWYQQVLGQGPQFIFQYYEKEERGRGNFPDRFSARQFPNYSSELNVNALLLGDSALYLCASSLVISGTGRVEQYFGPGTRLTVT.

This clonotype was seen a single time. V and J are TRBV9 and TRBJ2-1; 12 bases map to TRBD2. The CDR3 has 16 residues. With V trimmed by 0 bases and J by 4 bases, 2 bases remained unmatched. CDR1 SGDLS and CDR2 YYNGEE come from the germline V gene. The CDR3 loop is CASSVATSGGYNEQFF. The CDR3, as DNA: TGTGCCAGCAGCGTAGCAACTAGCGGGGGGTACAATGAGCAGTTCTTC.

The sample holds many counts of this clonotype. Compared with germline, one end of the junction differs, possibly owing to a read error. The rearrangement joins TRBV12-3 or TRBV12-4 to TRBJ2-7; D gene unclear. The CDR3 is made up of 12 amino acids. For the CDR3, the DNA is TGCGCCAGCAGCTTGCTTGGGTACGAGCAGTACTTC. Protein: CASSLLGYEQYF.

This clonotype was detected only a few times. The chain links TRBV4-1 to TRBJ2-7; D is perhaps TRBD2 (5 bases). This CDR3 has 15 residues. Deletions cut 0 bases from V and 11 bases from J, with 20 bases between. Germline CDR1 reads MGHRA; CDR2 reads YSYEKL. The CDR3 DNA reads TGCGCCAGCAGCCAAGATCAGGTCGGACGGGGAGTAAAGTACTTC. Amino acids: CASSQDQVGRGVKYF.

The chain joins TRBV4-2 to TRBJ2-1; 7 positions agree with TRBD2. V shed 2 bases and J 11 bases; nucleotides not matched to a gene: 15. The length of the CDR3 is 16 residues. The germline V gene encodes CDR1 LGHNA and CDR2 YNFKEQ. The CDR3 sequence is CASSQNAGVIAPQQFF. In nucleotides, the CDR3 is TGTGCCAGCAGCCAAAATGCGGGGGTAATAGCCCCCCAGCAGTTCTTC.